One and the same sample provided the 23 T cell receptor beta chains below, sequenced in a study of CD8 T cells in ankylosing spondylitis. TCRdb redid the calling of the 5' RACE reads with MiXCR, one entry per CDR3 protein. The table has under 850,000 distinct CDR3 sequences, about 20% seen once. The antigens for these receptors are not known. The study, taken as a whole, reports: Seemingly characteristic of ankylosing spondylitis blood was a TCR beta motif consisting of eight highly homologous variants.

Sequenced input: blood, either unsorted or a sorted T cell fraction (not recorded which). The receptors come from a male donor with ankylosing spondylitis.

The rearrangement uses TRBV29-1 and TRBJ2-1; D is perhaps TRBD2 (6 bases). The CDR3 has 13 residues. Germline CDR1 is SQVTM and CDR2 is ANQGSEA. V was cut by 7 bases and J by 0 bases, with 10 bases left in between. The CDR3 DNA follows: TGCAGCGGGACTATAAGCTCCTACAATGAGCAGTTCTTC. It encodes CSGTISSYNEQFF.

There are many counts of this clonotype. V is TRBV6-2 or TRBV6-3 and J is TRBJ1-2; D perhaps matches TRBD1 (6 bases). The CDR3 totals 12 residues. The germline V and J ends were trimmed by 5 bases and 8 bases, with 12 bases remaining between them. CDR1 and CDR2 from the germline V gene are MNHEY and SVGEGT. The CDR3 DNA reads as TGTGCCAGCAGTCAACAGGGATACGGCTACACCTTC. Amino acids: CASSQQGYGYTF.

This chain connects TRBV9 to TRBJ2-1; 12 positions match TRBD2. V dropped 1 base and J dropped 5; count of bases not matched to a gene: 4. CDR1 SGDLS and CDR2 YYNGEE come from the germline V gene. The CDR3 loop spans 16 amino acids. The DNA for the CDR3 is TGTGCCAGCAGCGTATCGGGACTAGCGGGCAACAATGAGCAGTTCTTC. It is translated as CASSVSGLAGNNEQFF.

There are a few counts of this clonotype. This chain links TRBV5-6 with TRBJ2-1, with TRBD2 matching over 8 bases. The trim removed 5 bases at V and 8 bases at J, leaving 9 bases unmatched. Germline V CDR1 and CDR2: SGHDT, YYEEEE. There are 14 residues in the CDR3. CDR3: CASRPGGVDHEQFF. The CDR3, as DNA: TGTGCCAGCAGGCCCGGGGGGGTCGATCATGAGCAGTTCTTC.

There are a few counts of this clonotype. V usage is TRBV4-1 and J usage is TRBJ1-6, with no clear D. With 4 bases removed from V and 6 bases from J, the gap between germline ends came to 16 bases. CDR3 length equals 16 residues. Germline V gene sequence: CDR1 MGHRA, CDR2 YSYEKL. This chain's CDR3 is CASSRAGSVGNSPLHF. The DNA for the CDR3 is TGCGCCAGCAGCCGGGCGGGGTCGGTCGGTAATTCACCCCTCCACTTT.

CDR3 bases: TGTGCCAGCAGCCAATTCGGGGACAGGGCGGCTTTCTTT. This encodes CASSQFGDRAAFF. The chain recombines TRBV3-1 with TRBJ1-1, with 9 bases fitting TRBD1. The CDR3 is 13 residues long. The trim removed 2 bases at V and 11 bases at J, leaving 6 bases unmatched. In germline, CDR1 is LGHDT, CDR2 YNNKEL (reference sequence). The variable domain in full, with the rest retrieved from reference TRBV3-1 and TRBJ1-1, is DTAVSQTPKYLVTQMGNDKSIKCEQNLGHDTMYWYKQDSKKFLKIMFSYNNKELIINETVPNRFSPKSPDKAHLNLHINSLELGDSAVYFCASSQFGDRAAFFGQGTRLTVV.

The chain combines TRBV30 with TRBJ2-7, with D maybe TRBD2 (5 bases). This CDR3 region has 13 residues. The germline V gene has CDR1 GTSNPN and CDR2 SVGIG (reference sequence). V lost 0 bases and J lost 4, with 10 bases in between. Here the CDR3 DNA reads TGTGCCTGGAGTGTATTACGCGGGTACGAGCAGTACTTC. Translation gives CAWSVLRGYEQYF. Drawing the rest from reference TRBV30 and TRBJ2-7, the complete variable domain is SQTIHQWPATLVQPVGSPLSLECTVEGTSNPNLYWYRQAAGRGLQLLFYSVGIGQISSEVPQNLSASRPQDRQFILSSKKLLLSDSGFYLCAWSVLRGYEQYFGPGTRLTVT.

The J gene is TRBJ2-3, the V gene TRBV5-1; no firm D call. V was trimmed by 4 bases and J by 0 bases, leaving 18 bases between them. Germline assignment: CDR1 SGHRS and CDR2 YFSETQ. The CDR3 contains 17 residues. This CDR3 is CASSRAIVGTSTDTQYF. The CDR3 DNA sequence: TGCGCCAGCAGCCGAGCGATCGTGGGTACTAGCACAGATACGCAGTATTTT. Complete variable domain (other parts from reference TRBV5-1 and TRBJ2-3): KAGVTQTPRYLIKTRGQQVTLSCSPISGHRSVSWYQQTPGQGLQFLFEYFSETQRNKGNFPGRFSGRQFSNSRSEMNVSTLELGDSALYLCASSRAIVGTSTDTQYFGPGTRLTVL.

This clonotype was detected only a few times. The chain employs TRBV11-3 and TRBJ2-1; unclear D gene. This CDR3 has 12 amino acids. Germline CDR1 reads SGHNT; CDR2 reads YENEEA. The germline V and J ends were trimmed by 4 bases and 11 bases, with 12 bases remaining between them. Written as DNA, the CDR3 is TGTGCCAGCAGCTCTTTTTTACCCCAGCAGTTCTTC. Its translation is CASSSFLPQQFF.

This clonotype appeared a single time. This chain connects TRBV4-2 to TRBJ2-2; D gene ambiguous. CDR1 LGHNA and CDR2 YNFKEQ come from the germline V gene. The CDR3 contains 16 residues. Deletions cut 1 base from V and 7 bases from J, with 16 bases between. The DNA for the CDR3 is TGTGCCAGCAGCCAAGGGTTAAGTCTTAAGGGCGGGGAGCTGTTTTTT. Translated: CASSQGLSLKGGELFF.

In DNA, the CDR3 is TGCAGCGTTCTAGGGGACAGGGGTGGCTATGGCTACACCTTC. Its protein is CSVLGDRGGYGYTF. This sequence joins TRBV29-1 and TRBJ1-2, with 10 bases matching TRBD1. Germline CDR1 and CDR2: SQVTM and ANQGSEA. V dropped 5 bases and J dropped 4; count of bases not matched to a gene: 7. The CDR3 contains 14 residues.

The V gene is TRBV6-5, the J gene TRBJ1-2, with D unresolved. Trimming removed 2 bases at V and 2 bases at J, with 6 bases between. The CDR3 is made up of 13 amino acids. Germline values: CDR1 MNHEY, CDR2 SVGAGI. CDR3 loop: CASSYEGNYGYTF. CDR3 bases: TGTGCCAGCAGTTACGAAGGGAACTATGGCTACACCTTC.

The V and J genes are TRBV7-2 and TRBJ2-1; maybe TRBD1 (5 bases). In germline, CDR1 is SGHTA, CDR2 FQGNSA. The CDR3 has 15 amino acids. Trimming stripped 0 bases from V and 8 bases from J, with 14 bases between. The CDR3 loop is CASSLAGALPHEQFF. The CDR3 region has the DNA TGTGCCAGCAGCTTAGCTGGGGCGCTCCCGCATGAGCAGTTCTTC.

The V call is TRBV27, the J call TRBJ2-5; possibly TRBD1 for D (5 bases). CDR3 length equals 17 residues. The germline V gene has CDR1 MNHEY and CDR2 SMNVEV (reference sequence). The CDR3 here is CVRPAVSDNGHQETQYF. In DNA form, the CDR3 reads TGTGTCAGGCCAGCAGTTTCGGACAATGGGCACCAAGAGACCCAGTACTTC.

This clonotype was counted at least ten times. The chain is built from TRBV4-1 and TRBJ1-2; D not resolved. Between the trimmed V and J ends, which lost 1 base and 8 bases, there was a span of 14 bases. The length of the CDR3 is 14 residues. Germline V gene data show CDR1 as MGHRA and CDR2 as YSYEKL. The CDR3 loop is CASSQVGPYQGYTF. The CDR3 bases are TGCGCCAGCAGCCAAGTTGGGCCCTACCAGGGCTACACCTTC.

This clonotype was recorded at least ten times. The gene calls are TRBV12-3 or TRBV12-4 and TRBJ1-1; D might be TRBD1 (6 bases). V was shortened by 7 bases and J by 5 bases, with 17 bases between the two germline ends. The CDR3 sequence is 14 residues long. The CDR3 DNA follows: TGTGCCAGCACTTCAACCGGGGGGCTAACTGAAGCTTTCTTT. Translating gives CASTSTGGLTEAFF.

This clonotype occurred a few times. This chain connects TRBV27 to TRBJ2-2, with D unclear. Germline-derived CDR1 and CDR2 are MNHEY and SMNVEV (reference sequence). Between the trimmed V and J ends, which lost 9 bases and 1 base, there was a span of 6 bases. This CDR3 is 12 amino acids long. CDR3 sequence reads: CARTLNTGELFF. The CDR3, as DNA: TGTGCCAGAACATTGAACACCGGGGAGCTGTTTTTT.

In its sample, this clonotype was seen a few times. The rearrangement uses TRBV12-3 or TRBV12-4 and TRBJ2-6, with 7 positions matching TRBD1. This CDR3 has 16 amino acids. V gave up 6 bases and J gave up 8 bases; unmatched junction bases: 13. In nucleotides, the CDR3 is TGTGCCAGCAGCTCACAGGGGACCGCTTTTTCCAACGTCCTGACTTTC. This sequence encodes CASSSQGTAFSNVLTF.

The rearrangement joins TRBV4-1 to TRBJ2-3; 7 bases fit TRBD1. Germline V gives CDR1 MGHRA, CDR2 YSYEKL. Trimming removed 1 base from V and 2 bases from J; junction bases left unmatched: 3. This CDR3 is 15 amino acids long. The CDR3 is CASSQVDRDTDTQYF. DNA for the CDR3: TGCGCCAGCAGCCAAGTTGACAGGGACACAGATACGCAGTATTTT.

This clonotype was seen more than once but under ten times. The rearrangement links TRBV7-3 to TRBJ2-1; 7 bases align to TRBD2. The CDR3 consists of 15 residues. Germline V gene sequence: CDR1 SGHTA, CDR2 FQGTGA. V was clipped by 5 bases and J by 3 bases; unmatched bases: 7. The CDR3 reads CASSPSGEDYNEQFF. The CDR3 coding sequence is TGTGCCAGCAGCCCCAGCGGGGAAGACTACAATGAGCAGTTCTTC.

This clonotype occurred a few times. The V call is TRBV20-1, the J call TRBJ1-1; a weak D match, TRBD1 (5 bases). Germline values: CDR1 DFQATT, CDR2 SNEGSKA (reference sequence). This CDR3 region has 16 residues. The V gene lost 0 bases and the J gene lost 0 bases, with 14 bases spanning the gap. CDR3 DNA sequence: TGCAGTGCTAGAGATTTGGGGGGACTGCTGAACACTGAAGCTTTCTTT. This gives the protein CSARDLGGLLNTEAFF.

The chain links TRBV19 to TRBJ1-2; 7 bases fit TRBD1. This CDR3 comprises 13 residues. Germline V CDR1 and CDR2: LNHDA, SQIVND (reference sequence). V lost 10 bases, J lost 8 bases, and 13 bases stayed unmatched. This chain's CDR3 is CAISDRRMGGYTF. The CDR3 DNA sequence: TGTGCCATCTCGGACAGGCGAATGGGGGGCTACACCTTC.

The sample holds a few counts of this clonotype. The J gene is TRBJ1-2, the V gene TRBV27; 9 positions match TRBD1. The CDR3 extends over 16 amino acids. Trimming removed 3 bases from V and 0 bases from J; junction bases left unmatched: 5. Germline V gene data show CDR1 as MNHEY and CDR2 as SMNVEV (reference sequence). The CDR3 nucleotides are TGTGCCAGCAGTTTGGGGACAGGGTCCTCTAACTATGGCTACACCTTC. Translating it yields CASSLGTGSSNYGYTF.